The clone carrying this T cell receptor beta chain has more than one count but fewer than ten. Original processing methods: Nucleated cell number was recorded as an estimate derived from reference gene primer amplification. Profiled with immunoSEQ multiplex PCR; TCRdb holds only in-frame clones, not every one. V and J calls and clone size are copied from that table; D and trimming were computed from the DNA. The sample holds about 220,000 clones, about four fifths seen once. These data originate in a study of blood T cell repertoires in COVID-19. Study as a whole: Acute-phase and convalescent COVID-19 samples originated in the United States, Italy and Spain. T cells, B-cell-depleted T cells, or PBMCs provided the cDNA or gDNA that served as material.

J was trimmed by 8 bases and V by 2 bases; bases with no gene match: 11. The CDR3 totals 15 residues. In germline, CDR1 is GTSNPN, CDR2 SVGIG (reference sequence). This rearrangement joins TRBV30 to TRBJ1-3; 8 nucleotides match TRBD1. This TCR came from a woman in her sixties or seventies with acute or convalescent COVID-19. Input material: peripheral blood. The CDR3 is CAWSHGTGGLDTIYF. In nucleotides, the CDR3 is TGTGCCTGGAGTCACGGGACAGGAGGTCTAGACACCATATATTTT.